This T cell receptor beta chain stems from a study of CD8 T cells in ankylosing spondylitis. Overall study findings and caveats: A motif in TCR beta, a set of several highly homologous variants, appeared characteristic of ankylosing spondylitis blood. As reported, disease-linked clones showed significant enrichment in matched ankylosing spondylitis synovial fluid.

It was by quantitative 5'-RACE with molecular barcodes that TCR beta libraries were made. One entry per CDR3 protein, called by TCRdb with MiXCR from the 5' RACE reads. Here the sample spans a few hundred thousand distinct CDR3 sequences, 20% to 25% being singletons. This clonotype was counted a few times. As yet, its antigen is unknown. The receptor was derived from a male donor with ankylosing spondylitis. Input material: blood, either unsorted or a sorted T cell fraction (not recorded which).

The CDR3 sequence is CASTAPRGRGYEQFF. As DNA, the CDR3 is TGTGCCAGCACCGCTCCACGCGGGAGGGGTTATGAGCAGTTCTTC. The chain has TRBV28 and TRBJ2-1, with 9 nucleotides matching TRBD2. CDR3 length: 15 amino acids. Germline assignment: CDR1 MDHEN and CDR2 SYDVKM. V shed 7 bases and J 8 bases; nucleotides not matched to a gene: 12.